The rows below give T cell receptor beta chains drawn from one sample of a study of cytomegalovirus exposure and HLA in healthy donors. The method was immunoSEQ multiplex PCR; TCRdb's version includes in-frame clones alone and lacks a portion of them. Here the sample spans 150,000 to 200,000 clones, 85% being singletons. Sample: PBMCs. These receptors all stem from a boy younger than 10 in good health and CMV-seronegative. Each CDR3 is given with its conserved first and last residue. D genes are given only for firm matches. Clone size appears in some rows only: once, few, many, or a class for an expanded clone.

D gene,clone size,J gene,V gene,CDR3 protein,CDR3 DNA
TRBD1,-,TRBJ1-2,TRBV19,CASSIGQGVPVYGYTF,TGTGCCAGTAGTATCGGACAGGGAGTACCTGTTTATGGCTACACCTTC
-,once,TRBJ2-7,TRBV2,CASRGGLYEQYF,TGTGCCAGCAGGGGGGGGCTGTACGAGCAGTACTTC
TRBD1,-,TRBJ1-1,TRBV7-9,CASSLGDRGKGSSTEAFF,TGTGCCAGCAGCTTAGGGGACAGGGGCAAAGGAAGTAGCACTGAAGCTTTCTTT
TRBD2,-,TRBJ2-1,TRBV19,CASSIDRSGTSGRAREQFF,TGTGCCAGTAGTATAGATCGTTCCGGGACTAGCGGGAGGGCTCGCGAGCAGTTCTTC
-,-,TRBJ1-1,TRBV15,CATALSNTEAFF,TGTGCCACCGCGTTAAGTAACACTGAAGCTTTCTTT
TRBD2,-,TRBJ2-3,TRBV19,CASGPGLAGTPKETDTQYF,TGTGCCAGCGGGCCGGGACTAGCGGGGACACCCAAAGAAACAGATACGCAGTATTTT
TRBD2,-,TRBJ2-3,TRBV18,CASSPREGPDTQYF,TGTGCCAGCTCACCACGGGAGGGCCCAGATACGCAGTATTTT
TRBD1,-,TRBJ2-2,TRBV19,CAGRDRLNTGELFF,TGTGCCGGTCGGGACAGATTGAACACCGGGGAGCTGTTTTTT
TRBD2,-,TRBJ2-2,TRBV7-3,CASSLTGWASGSSTGELFF,TGTGCCAGCAGCTTAACAGGCTGGGCTAGCGGGAGCAGCACCGGGGAGCTGTTTTTT
TRBD1,-,TRBJ1-1,TRBV10-3,CAISGTLRDRGNTEAFF,TGTGCCATCAGTGGGACCCTCCGGGACAGGGGGAACACTGAAGCTTTCTTT
-,once,TRBJ2-3,TRBV7-9,CASSPAGEDTQYF,TGTGCCAGCAGCCCGGCCGGGGAAGATACGCAGTATTTT
-,-,TRBJ1-3,TRBV11-2,CASSLRGLNTIYF,TGTGCCAGCAGCCTCCGGGGGTTAAACACCATATATTTT
-,-,TRBJ2-7,TRBV7-9,CASSLNGIYEQYF,TGTGCCAGCAGCTTAAACGGGATTTACGAGCAGTACTTC
-,-,TRBJ1-4,TRBV5-4,CASSLWGGSEKLFF,TGTGCCAGCAGCTTATGGGGGGGGAGTGAAAAACTGTTTTTT
TRBD1,-,TRBJ1-1,TRBV19,CASTGGGRTEAFF,TGTGCCAGTACAGGAGGGGGCCGCACTGAAGCTTTCTTT
-,-,TRBJ2-5,TRBV30,CAWSPKETQYF,TGTGCCTGGAGCCCAAAAGAGACCCAGTACTTC
-,-,TRBJ1-1,TRBV4-1,CASSQVNSVSEAFF,TGCGCCAGCAGCCAAGTTAACAGTGTTTCTGAAGCTTTCTTT
TRBD2,-,TRBJ2-3,TRBV6-4,CASSDGAGGQQDTQYF,TGTGCCAGCAGTGACGGGGCGGGGGGGCAGCAAGATACGCAGTATTTT
TRBD2,-,TRBJ2-5,TRBV13,CASSLAGLAGAEETQYF,TGTGCCAGCAGCTTAGCGGGACTAGCGGGGGCCGAAGAGACCCAGTACTTC
TRBD2,-,TRBJ2-1,TRBV14,CASSQLSGSTYNEQFF,TGTGCCAGCAGCCAATTAAGCGGGAGCACCTACAATGAGCAGTTCTTC
-,-,TRBJ2-1,TRBV6-5,CASSHGGAQQFF,TGTGCCAGCAGTCACGGAGGGGCCCAGCAGTTCTTC
TRBD1,-,TRBJ1-5,TRBV19,CASRGDSSNQPQHF,TGTGCCAGTAGAGGGGACAGTAGCAATCAGCCCCAGCATTTT
-,-,TRBJ2-4,TRBV7-9,CASSFTTGTKNIQYF,TGTGCCAGCAGCTTCACGACAGGAACGAAAAACATTCAGTACTTC
TRBD2,-,TRBJ2-3,TRBV27,CASSHSGGGPDTQYF,TGTGCCAGCAGCCACAGCGGGGGGGGCCCAGATACGCAGTATTTT
TRBD1,-,TRBJ2-5,TRBV10-1,CASSEGQGRETQYF,TGCGCCAGCAGTGAGGGACAGGGGAGGGAGACCCAGTACTTC
-,-,TRBJ2-3,TRBV2,CASRNRDFSSDTQYF,TGTGCCAGCCGTAACCGGGACTTTTCCTCCGATACGCAGTATTTT
TRBD1,-,TRBJ1-2,TRBV30,CAWSVQGSGRPYGYTF,TGTGCCTGGAGCGTACAGGGGTCCGGTCGGCCCTATGGCTACACCTTC
TRBD1,-,TRBJ2-4,TRBV28,CASSQGGVNKNIQYF,TGTGCCAGCAGCCAAGGGGGCGTAAACAAAAACATTCAGTACTTC
-,-,TRBJ1-1,TRBV5-6,CASSAQGGNTEAFF,TGTGCCAGCAGCGCACAGGGCGGGAACACTGAAGCTTTCTTT
-,-,TRBJ1-1,TRBV5-4,CAGGAAENTEAFF,TGTGCCGGCGGGGCCGCAGAAAACACTGAAGCTTTCTTT
TRBD1,-,TRBJ1-1,TRBV28,CASSLGGTGFSTEAFF,TGTGCCAGCAGTTTAGGGGGGACAGGGTTTAGTACTGAAGCTTTCTTT
TRBD1,-,TRBJ1-4,TRBV29-1,CSVGQGKTNEKLFF,TGCAGCGTGGGACAGGGGAAAACTAATGAAAAACTGTTTTTT
-,-,TRBJ1-6,TRBV11-2,CASSLDGQFSNSPLHF,TGTGCCAGCAGCTTAGATGGACAGTTCAGTAATTCACCCCTCCACTTT
TRBD1,-,TRBJ2-7,TRBV27,CASSPGQGVPYEQYF,TGTGCCAGCAGTCCAGGACAGGGAGTCCCCTACGAGCAGTACTTC
-,-,TRBJ2-5,TRBV5-1,CASSLSASETQYF,TGCGCCAGCAGCTTGAGCGCATCGGAGACCCAGTACTTC
-,-,TRBJ1-2,TRBV28,CASSSNRVEGYTF,TGTGCCAGCAGTTCCAACAGGGTAGAGGGCTACACCTTC
-,-,TRBJ1-6,TRBV4-1,CASSHNKYDIIYNSPLHF,TGCGCCAGCAGCCACAACAAATACGACATTATCTATAATTCACCCCTCCACTTT
-,-,TRBJ1-1,TRBV5-8,CASTLGGMNTEAFF,TGTGCCAGCACCCTAGGAGGGATGAACACTGAAGCTTTCTTT
-,-,TRBJ2-7,TRBV11-2,CASSSRGVVLYEQYF,TGTGCCAGCAGCTCTAGGGGTGTGGTTCTTTACGAGCAGTACTTC
-,-,TRBJ2-7,TRBV28,CASSFAMYEQYF,TGTGCCAGCAGTTTCGCTATGTACGAGCAGTACTTC
-,once,TRBJ2-3,TRBV15,CATSSGATDTQYF,TGTGCCACCAGTTCAGGGGCCACAGATACGCAGTATTTT